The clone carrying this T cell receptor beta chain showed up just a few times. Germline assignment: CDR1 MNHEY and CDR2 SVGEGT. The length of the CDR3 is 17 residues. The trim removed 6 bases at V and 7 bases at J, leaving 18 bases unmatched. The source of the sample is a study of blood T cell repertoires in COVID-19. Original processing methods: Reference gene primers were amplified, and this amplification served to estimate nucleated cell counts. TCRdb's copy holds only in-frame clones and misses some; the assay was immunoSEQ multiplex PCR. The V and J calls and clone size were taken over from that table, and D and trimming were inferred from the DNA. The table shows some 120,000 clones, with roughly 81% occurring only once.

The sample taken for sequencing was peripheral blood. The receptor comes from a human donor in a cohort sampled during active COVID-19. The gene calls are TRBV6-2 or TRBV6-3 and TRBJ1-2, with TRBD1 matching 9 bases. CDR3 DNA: TGTGCCAGCAGCCCCTTCCTATACCCGGGACAGGGTGGTGGCTACACCTTC. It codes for CASSPFLYPGQGGGYTF.